The 14 T cell receptor beta chains below all came from one sample that was sequenced in a study of blood T cells in healthy people across ages. A second PCR, run for roughly 7 to 12 cycles, used a sample-barcoded 5' primer plus a J-beta primer mix. TCRdb fed the 5' RACE reads into MiXCR, producing one record per CDR3 protein. There are 1.5 million to 2 million distinct CDR3 sequences in the sample; 49% occur only once, and approximately 2% lies in the top ten. The source material was blood. Receptors originate from a woman in her forties in good health.

V gene TRBV28 combines with J gene TRBJ2-4, with D unclear. Trimming removed 7 bases at V and 0 bases at J, with 16 bases between. There are 16 residues in the CDR3. Germline CDR1 is MDHEN and CDR2 is SYDVKM. The DNA for the CDR3 is TGTGCCAGCACCATCGGTAGGCTACTAGCCAAAAACATTCAGTACTTC. Translation: CASTIGRLLAKNIQYF.

The V call is TRBV7-2, the J call TRBJ2-3; 12 bases match TRBD2. V shed 8 bases, J shed 3 bases, and the junction held 21 bases outside the gene matches. The CDR3 totals 20 residues. CDR1 and CDR2 (germline): SGHTA, FQGNSA. This CDR3 reads CASVRGWQMRTSGVTDTQYF. The CDR3 DNA reads as TGTGCCAGCGTTAGGGGGTGGCAGATGAGGACTAGCGGGGTAACAGATACGCAGTATTTT.

This clonotype was found a few times. J is TRBJ2-4 and V is TRBV3-1; TRBD1 aligns across 10 bases. The germline V gene encodes CDR1 LGHDT and CDR2 YNNKEL (reference sequence). V lost 3 bases and J lost 7; bases outside the gene matches: 9. CDR3 length: 16 residues. CDR3 amino acids: CASSHARTGGRNIQYF. DNA for the CDR3: TGTGCCAGCAGCCATGCCCGGACAGGGGGGAGGAACATTCAGTACTTC.

The rearrangement uses TRBV5-1 and TRBJ1-6; a weak D match, TRBD1 (6 bases). The CDR3 loop spans 16 amino acids. V lost 4 bases and J lost 4, with 15 bases in between. The V gene's germline CDR1 is SGHRS and CDR2 YFSETQ. The CDR3 nucleotides are TGCGCCAGCAGCGACGGGGACAAGCCTTATAATTCACCCCTCCACTTT. Its translation is CASSDGDKPYNSPLHF.

The DNA of the CDR3 is TGTGCCCCCACGGTCCGGGATACGCAGTATTTT. It is translated as CAPTVRDTQYF. The V gene is TRBV2, the J gene TRBJ2-3; D is uncertain. This CDR3 contains 11 residues. Germline CDR1 reads SNHLY; CDR2 reads FYNNEI. V dropped 11 bases and J dropped 6 bases, with 12 bases sitting between them.

This clonotype showed up just a few times. The rearrangement uses TRBV4-3 and TRBJ2-4; D may be TRBD1 (5 bases). Deletions cut 4 bases from V and 0 bases from J, with 19 bases between. This CDR3 has 18 residues. The germline V gene encodes CDR1 LGHNA and CDR2 YSLEER. In nucleotides, the CDR3 is TGCGCCAGCAGCCCCCAGTCCCCCCAGGGCCTAGCCAAAAACATTCAGTACTTC. Its translation: CASSPQSPQGLAKNIQYF.

The chain links TRBV6-6 to TRBJ2-5; 7 bases are a match to TRBD2. J gave up 4 bases and V 4 bases, and 6 bases lay outside the gene matches. This CDR3 is 14 amino acids long. Germline V gene data show CDR1 as MNHNY and CDR2 as SVGAGI (reference sequence). The CDR3 bases are TGTGCCAGCAGTTCCGGGGACTATCCAGAGACCCAGTACTTC. Translating gives CASSSGDYPETQYF.

The gene calls are TRBV4-2 and TRBJ2-5; D uncertain. In germline, CDR1 is LGHNA, CDR2 YNFKEQ. Between the trimmed V and J ends, which lost 0 bases and 10 bases, there was a span of 6 bases. CDR3 size: 11 residues. CDR3 sequence reads: CASSQDSSQYF. CDR3 in DNA: TGTGCCAGCAGCCAAGATAGTAGCCAGTACTTC.

As to this clonotype: A much larger clone lies a single base off, so this may be a read error. The CDR3 DNA reads TGTGCCACCAGCGGGGACTTGCCCGAGACCCAGTACTTC. This translates into CATSGDLPETQYF. The rearrangement uses TRBV15 and TRBJ2-5, with D possibly being TRBD2 (6 bases). Trimming removed 5 bases at V and 5 bases at J, with 12 bases between. The CDR3 spans 13 residues. The germline gives CDR1 LNHNV, CDR2 YYDKDF (reference sequence).

This rearrangement joins TRBV6-5 to TRBJ1-2; 8 bases align to TRBD1. Germline-derived CDR1 and CDR2 are MNHEY and SVGAGI. This CDR3 region has 14 residues. The trim removed 6 bases at V and 0 bases at J, leaving 3 bases unmatched. CDR3 residues: CASRRTGSNYGYTF. The CDR3 DNA reads as TGTGCCAGCAGACGGACAGGGTCTAACTATGGCTACACCTTC.

This clonotype was seen more than once but under ten times. The genes are TRBV24-1 and TRBJ2-5, with a possible D match to TRBD2 (6 bases). V was pared by 4 bases and J by 11 bases, with 22 bases between. The CDR3 loop spans 15 amino acids. Germline CDR1 reads KGHDR; CDR2 reads SFDVKD. CDR3 nucleotides: TGTGCCACCAGTGACCGTTCCGGGGGAGCGGATGAGCAGTACTTC. This encodes CATSDRSGGADEQYF.

This clonotype was seen more than once but under ten times. J is TRBJ1-5 and V is TRBV7-2, with a weak D call TRBD1 (6 bases). The germline V gene has CDR1 SGHTA and CDR2 FQGNSA. Deletions cut 5 bases from V and 5 bases from J, with 7 bases between. The CDR3 contains 12 residues. The CDR3 coding sequence is TGTGCCAGCAGCACAGGGTATCAGCCCCAGCATTTT. Translating gives CASSTGYQPQHF.

This clonotype has just a few counts. The rearrangement joins TRBV7-8 to TRBJ2-5; D possibly corresponds to TRBD1 (8 bases). CDR3 length: 15 amino acids. V lost 5 bases and J lost 5, with 18 bases in between. CDR1 SGHVS and CDR2 FQNEAQ come from the germline V gene. The CDR3 loop is CASSQSHRGGETQYF. As DNA, the CDR3 is TGTGCCAGCAGCCAAAGCCACAGGGGGGGGGAGACCCAGTACTTC.

The chain uses TRBV5-6 and TRBJ2-3; D remains unclear. The V end was cut by 2 bases, the J end by 1 base, with 14 bases between. CDR1 is SGHDT and CDR2 is YYEEEE in the germline V gene. CDR3 length: 16 amino acids. The CDR3 is CASSFKGSLGTDTQYF. In DNA, the CDR3 is TGTGCCAGCAGCTTCAAAGGATCTTTAGGCACAGATACGCAGTATTTT.